One and the same sample provided the 3 T cell receptor beta chains below, sequenced in a study of metastatic and nonmetastatic thyroid tumors. TCRdb re-called the PCR reads via MiXCR. The repertoire consists of around 36,000 clones, with over 25% occurring once and the leading ten covering approximately 8%. Every patient underwent thyroid surgery untreated. Sequenced input: blood. Source of these receptors: a female donor with papillary thyroid cancer or a benign thyroid nodule (not recorded which). Some clones in this sample may be carry-over from other donors' samples.

With respect to this clone: This may stem from a read error, because a much larger clone lies one nucleotide away. The chain is built from TRBV7-2 and TRBJ1-2; TRBD1 matches at 11 bases. V lost 4 bases to trimming and J lost 7 bases; unmatched junction nucleotides: 5. CDR3 length equals 14 residues. CDR1 is SGHTA and CDR2 is FQGNSA in the germline V gene. The CDR3 DNA sequence: TGTGCCAGCAGCTCGGGACAGGGGGACTGTGGCTACACCTTC. Translating gives CASSSGQGDCGYTF. The whole variable domain, filled in from reference TRBV7-2 and TRBJ1-2, reads GAGVSQSPSNKVTEKGKDVELRCDPISGHTALYWYRQSLGQGLEFLIYFQGNSAPDKSGLPSDRFSAERTGGSVSTLTIQRTQQEDSAVYLCASSSGQGDCGYTFGSGTRLTVV.

Only a few counts were recorded for this clone. A junction boundary mismatches the germline segment, possibly from a read error. The genes are TRBV6-1 and TRBJ2-5; D is unresolved. CDR1 and CDR2 from the germline V gene are MNHNS and SASEGT. The length of the CDR3 is 16 residues. CDR3 bases: TGTGCCAGCAGTGAAATTGGATTGTCAGTCCAAGATACCCAGTACTTC. Protein: CASSEIGLSVQDTQYF.

In its sample, this clone is medium-sized. The chain employs TRBV27 and TRBJ2-7, with D tentatively TRBD1 (6 bases). There are 13 residues in the CDR3. The V and J ends lost 6 bases and 3 bases respectively, with 12 bases between them. Looked up from germline, CDR1 is MNHEY and CDR2 is SMNVEV (reference sequence). CDR3 DNA: TGTGCCAGCAGGCTGGCAGGGGACTACGAGCAGTACTTC. Protein: CASRLAGDYEQYF.